Reported below is one TCR beta chain. In its sample, this clone was seen once. Which antigen it targets is not known. No much larger clone is present one base from it, and per-base qualities are unavailable. The sample belongs to a study of blood T cell repertoires in COVID-19 (dated by TCRdb to the early 2020s). Looking at the study overall: Samples from collaborators originated in the United States, Italy and Spain and spanned both the acute and convalescent phases of COVID-19. The prospective study material was composed of cDNA or gDNA derived from T cells, B-cell-depleted T cells, or PBMCs. Deeply sampled blood TCRbeta repertoires from subjects exposed to, actively infected with, or recovered from COVID-19 were included in the dataset. The repertoires were released in a freely available public database meant as a resource for research on the immune response to SARS-CoV-2. Samples were obtained from the ongoing ImmuneRACE study (first 160 participants) and from about 1,300 subjects provided by 6 global collaborators. Sample metadata almost always included a de-identified subject ID, COVID-19 status, age in years and sex. Where available, HLA class I and class II types were obtained from metadata supplied by the sample provider rather than from assay-based typing. Broad study findings and their caveats: The amount of clinical and demographic metadata varied by source and participant and was provided uncurated.

The collaborating institutions used their own protocols to collect whole blood in K2EDTA tubes. Collaborator samples were shipped for TCRbeta analysis as frozen whole blood, isolated PBMCs, or DNA extracted from either sample type. Cut back by 2 bases and 5 bases, the V and J ends lie 7 bases apart. Spanning cysteine to phenylalanine, the CDR3 consists of 13 amino acids. Only the CDR3 portion is preserved as DNA: 39 bases, with reading frame beginning at the first base. TCRbeta CDR3 regions were amplified from genomic DNA using the immunoSEQ Assay, a bias-controlled multiplex PCR. As for the authors' bioinformatics: Within the assay, amplification of reference gene primers was used to estimate how many nucleated cells each sample contained. To quantify the absolute abundance of each unique TCRbeta CDR3 rearrangement, sequence reads were collapsed and filtered. For each sample, productive Simpson clonality was calculated by taking the square root of Simpson's diversity index across productive rearrangements. Sourced from immuneACCESS, this table was stored by TCRdb with only in-frame sequences that have V and J called. A share of the clones is absent; for the studies checked, an unresolved V gene accounts for under half, and the remainder has no known explanation. That table is the source of V, J and clone size, and D and trimming were worked out from the DNA. The sample profile shows 140,000 to 150,000 clones; around four fifths of them were found once. The ten biggest clones cover 3% of the sample.

The chain couples TRBV12-3 or TRBV12-4 to TRBJ2-1; D gene: possibly TRBD2, on 6 matching bases. Sequencing was done on a sample of peripheral blood. The sequence came from a woman aged 40 to 50 with active or convalescent COVID-19. The CDR3 region reads CASSLPSDNEQFF. The nucleotides read TGTGCCAGCAGTTTACCTAGCGACAATGAGCAGTTCTTC.